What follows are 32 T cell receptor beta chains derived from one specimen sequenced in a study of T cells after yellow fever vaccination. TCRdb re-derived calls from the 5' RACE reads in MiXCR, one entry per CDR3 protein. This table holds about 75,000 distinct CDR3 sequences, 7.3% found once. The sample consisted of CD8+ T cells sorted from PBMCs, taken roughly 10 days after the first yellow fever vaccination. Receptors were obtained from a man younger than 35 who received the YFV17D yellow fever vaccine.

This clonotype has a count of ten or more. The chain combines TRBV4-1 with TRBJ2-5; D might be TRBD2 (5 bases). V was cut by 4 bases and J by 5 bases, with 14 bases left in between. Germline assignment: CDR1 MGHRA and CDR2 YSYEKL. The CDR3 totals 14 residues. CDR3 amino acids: CASSPDLGGETQYF. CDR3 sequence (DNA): TGCGCCAGCAGCCCCGACCTCGGCGGGGAGACCCAGTACTTC.

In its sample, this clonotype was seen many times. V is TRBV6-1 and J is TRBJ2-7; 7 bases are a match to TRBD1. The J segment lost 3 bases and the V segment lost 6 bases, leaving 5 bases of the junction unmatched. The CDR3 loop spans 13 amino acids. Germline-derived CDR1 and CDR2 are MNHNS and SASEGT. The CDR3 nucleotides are TGTGCCAGCAGCCCCCGGGACAGCTACGAGCAGTACGTC. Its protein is CASSPRDSYEQYV.

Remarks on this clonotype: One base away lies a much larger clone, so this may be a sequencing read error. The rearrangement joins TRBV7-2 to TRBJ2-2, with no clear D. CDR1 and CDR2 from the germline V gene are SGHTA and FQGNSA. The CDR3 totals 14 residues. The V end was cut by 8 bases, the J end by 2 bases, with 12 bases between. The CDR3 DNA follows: TGTGCCAGCGGCCCCTCGAAAAACACCGGGGAGCTGTTTTTT. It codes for CASGPSKNTGELFF. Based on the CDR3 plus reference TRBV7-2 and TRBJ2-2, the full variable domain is GAGVSQSPSNKVTEKGKDVELRCDPISGHTALYWYRQSLGQGLEFLIYFQGNSAPDKSGLPSDRFSAERTGGSVSTLTIQRTQQEDSAVYLCASGPSKNTGELFFGEGSRLTVL.

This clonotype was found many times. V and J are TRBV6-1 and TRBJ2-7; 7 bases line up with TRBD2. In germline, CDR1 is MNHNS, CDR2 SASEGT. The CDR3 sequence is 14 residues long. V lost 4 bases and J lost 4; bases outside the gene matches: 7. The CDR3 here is CASSVGTKNYEQYF. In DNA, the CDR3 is TGTGCCAGCAGTGTCGGGACTAAGAATTACGAGCAGTACTTC.

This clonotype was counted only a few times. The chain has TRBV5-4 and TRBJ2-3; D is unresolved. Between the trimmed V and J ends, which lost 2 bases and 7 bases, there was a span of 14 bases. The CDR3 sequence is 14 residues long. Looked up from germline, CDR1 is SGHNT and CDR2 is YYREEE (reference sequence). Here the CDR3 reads CASSFGPGMNTQYF. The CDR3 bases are TGTGCCAGCAGCTTCGGCCCAGGCATGAATACGCAGTATTTT.

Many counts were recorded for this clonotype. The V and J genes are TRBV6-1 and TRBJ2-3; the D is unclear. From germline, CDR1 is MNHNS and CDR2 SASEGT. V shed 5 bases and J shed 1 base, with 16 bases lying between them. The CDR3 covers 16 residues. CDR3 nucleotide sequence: TGTGCCAGCAGTAAGTACGACCTGGGTCGCACAGATACGCAGTATTTT. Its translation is CASSKYDLGRTDTQYF.

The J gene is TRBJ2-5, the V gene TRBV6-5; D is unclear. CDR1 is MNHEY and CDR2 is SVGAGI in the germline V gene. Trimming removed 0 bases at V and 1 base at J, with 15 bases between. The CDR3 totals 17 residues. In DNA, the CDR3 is TGTGCCAGCAGTTACTCAGTCACCGAGGACCCCCAAGAGACCCAGTACTTC. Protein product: CASSYSVTEDPQETQYF.

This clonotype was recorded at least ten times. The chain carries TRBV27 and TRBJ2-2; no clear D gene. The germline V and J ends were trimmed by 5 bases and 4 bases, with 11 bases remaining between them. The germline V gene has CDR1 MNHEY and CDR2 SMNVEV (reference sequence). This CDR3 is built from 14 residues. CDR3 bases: TGTGCCAGCAGTAGATCTCCTTCCACCGGGGAGCTGTTTTTT. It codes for CASSRSPSTGELFF.

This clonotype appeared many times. The CDR3 DNA sequence: TGTGCCAGCAGTTACTCGACCCCCTTATACGGCTACACCTTC. It specifies CASSYSTPLYGYTF. The chain links TRBV6-5 to TRBJ1-2; D not resolved. Deletions cut 0 bases from V and 8 bases from J, with 13 bases between. The germline V gene encodes CDR1 MNHEY and CDR2 SVGAGI. This CDR3 has 14 amino acids.

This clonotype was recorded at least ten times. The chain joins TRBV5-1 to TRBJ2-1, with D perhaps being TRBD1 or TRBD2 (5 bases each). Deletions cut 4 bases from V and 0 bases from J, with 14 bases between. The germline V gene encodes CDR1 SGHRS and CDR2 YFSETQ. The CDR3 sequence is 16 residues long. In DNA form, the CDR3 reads TGCGCCAGCAGCAACCCAGGGACCAGCTCCTACAATGAGCAGTTCTTC. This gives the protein CASSNPGTSSYNEQFF.

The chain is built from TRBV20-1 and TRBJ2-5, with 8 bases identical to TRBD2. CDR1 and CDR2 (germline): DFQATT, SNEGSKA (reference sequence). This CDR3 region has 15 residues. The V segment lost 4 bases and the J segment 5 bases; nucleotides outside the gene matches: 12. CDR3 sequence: CSAIVPGLEWETQYF. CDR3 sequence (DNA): TGCAGTGCTATAGTCCCGGGACTAGAATGGGAGACCCAGTACTTC.

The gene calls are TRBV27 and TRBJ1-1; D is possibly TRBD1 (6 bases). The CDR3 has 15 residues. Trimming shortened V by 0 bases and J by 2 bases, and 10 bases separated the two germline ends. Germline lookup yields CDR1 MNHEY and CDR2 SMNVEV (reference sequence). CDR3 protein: CASSLSGGANTEAFF. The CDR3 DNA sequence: TGTGCCAGCAGTTTATCGGGGGGGGCCAACACTGAAGCTTTCTTT.

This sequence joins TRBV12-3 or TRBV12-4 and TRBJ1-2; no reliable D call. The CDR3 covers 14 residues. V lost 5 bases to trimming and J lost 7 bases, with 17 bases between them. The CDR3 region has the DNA TGTGCCAGCAGTCCCGGAGACGCGGGCGTTGGCTACACCTTC. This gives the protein CASSPGDAGVGYTF.

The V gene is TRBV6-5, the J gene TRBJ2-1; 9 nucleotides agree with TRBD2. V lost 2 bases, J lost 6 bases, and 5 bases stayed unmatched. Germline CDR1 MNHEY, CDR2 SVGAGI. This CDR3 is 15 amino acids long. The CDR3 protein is CASSYGSGGSNEQFF. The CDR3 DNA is TGTGCCAGCAGTTACGGTAGCGGGGGATCCAATGAGCAGTTCTTC.

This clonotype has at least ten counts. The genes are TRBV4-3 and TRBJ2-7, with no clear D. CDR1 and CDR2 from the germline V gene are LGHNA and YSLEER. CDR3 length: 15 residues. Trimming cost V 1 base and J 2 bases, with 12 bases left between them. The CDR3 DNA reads TGCGCCAGCAGCCAAGTCGCGGCTGCCACCTACGAGCAGTACTTC. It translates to CASSQVAAATYEQYF.

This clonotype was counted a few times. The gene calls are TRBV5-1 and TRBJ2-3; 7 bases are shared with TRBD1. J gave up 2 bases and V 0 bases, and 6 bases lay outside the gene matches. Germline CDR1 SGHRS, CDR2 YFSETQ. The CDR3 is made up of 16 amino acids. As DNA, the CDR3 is TGCGCCAGCAGCTTGGGGACAGGTGGGGCCACAGATACGCAGTATTTT. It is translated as CASSLGTGGATDTQYF.

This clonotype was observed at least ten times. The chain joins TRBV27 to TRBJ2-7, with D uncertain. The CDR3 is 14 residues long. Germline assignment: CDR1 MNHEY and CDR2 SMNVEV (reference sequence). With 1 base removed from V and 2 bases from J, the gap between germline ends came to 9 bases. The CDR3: CASSLFRGAYEQYF. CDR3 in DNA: TGTGCCAGCAGTTTATTTCGAGGAGCCTACGAGCAGTACTTC.

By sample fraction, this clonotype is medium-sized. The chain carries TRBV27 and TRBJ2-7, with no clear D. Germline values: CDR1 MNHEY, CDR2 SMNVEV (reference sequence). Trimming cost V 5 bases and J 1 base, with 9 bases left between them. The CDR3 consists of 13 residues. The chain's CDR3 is CASSHGPSYEQYV. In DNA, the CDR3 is TGTGCCAGCAGTCACGGGCCATCCTACGAGCAGTACGTC.

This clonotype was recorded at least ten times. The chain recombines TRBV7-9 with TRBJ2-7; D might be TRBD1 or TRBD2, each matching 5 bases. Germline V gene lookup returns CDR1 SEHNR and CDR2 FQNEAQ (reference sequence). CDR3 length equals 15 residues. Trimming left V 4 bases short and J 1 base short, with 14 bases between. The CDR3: CASSSRRGDSYEQYF. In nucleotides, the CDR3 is TGTGCCAGCAGCTCGCGAAGAGGGGATTCCTACGAGCAGTACTTC.

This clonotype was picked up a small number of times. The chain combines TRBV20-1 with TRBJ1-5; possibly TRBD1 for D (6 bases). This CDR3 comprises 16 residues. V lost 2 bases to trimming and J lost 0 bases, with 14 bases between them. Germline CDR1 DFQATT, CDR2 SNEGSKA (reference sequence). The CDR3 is CSARSWGGLSNQPQHF. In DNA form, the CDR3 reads TGCAGTGCTAGATCCTGGGGGGGCCTTAGCAATCAGCCCCAGCATTTT.

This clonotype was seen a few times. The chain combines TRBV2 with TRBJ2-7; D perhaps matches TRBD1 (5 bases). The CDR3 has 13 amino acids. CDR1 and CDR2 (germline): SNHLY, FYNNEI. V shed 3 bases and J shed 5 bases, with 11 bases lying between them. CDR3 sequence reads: CASSEASGHEQYV. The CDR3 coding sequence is TGTGCCAGCAGTGAGGCCTCAGGGCACGAGCAGTACGTC.

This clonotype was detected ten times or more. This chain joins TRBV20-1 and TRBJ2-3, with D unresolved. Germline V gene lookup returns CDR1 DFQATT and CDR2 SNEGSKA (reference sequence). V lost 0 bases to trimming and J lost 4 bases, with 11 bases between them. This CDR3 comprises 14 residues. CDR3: CSARDYHESDTQYF. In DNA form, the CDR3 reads TGCAGTGCTAGAGATTACCACGAGTCAGATACGCAGTATTTT.

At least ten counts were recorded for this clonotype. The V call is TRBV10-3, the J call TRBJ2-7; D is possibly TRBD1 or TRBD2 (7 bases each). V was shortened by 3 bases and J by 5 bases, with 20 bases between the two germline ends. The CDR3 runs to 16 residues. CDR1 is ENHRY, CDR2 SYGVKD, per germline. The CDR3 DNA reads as TGTGCCATCAGTGAAAGGTTGGGGAGGGGGCATAACGAGCAGTACGTC. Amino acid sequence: CAISERLGRGHNEQYV.

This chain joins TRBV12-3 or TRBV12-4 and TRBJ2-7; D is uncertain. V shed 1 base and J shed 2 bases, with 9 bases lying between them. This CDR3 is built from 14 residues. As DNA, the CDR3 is TGTGCCAGCAGTTTAGGGGCCGAAGCCTACGAGCAGTACTTC. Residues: CASSLGAEAYEQYF.

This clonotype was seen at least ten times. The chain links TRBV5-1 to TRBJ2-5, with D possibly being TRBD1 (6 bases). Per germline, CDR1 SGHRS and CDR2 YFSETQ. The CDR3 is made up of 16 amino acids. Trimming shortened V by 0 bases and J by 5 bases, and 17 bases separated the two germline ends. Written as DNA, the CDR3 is TGCGCCAGCAGCTTGGAGTGGGGCAGGGGAAGTGAGACCCAGTACTTC. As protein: CASSLEWGRGSETQYF.

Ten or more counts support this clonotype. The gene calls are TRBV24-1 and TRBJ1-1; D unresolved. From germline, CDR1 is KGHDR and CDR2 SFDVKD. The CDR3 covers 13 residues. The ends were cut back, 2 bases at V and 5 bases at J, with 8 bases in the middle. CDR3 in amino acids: CATSDSDGTEAFF. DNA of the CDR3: TGTGCCACCAGTGATTCGGACGGGACTGAAGCTTTCTTT.

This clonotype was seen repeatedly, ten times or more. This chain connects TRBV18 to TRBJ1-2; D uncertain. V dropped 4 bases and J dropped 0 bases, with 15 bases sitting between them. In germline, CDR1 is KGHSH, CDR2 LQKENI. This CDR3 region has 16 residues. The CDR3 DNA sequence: TGTGCCAGCTCACGCGATTTCGGATCTCCTAACTATGGCTACACCTTC. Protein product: CASSRDFGSPNYGYTF.

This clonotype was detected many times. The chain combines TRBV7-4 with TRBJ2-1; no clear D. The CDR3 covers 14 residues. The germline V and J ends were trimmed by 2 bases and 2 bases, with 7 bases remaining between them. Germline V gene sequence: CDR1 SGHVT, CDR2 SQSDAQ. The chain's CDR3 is CASSLFPTYNEQFF. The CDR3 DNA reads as TGTGCCAGCAGCTTATTCCCGACCTACAATGAGCAGTTCTTC.

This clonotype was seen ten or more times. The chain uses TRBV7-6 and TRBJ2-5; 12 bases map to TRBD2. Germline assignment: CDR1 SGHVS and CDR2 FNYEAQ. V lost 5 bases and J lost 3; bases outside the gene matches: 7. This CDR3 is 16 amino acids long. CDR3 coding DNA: TGTGCCAGCAGCCCAGGGACTAGCGGGCGGGAAGAGACCCAGTACTTC. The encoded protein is CASSPGTSGREETQYF.

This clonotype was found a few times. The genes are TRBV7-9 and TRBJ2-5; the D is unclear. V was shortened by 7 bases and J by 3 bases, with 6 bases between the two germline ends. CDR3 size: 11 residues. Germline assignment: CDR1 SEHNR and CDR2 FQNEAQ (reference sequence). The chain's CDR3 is CASTRKETQYF. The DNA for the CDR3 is TGTGCCAGCACTAGGAAAGAGACCCAGTACTTC.

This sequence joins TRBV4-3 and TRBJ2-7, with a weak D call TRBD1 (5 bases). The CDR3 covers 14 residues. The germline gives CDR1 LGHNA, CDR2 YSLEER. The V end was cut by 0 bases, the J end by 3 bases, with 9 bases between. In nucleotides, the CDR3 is TGCGCCAGCAGCCAAGAAATAGGGGACTACGAGCAGTACTTC. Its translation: CASSQEIGDYEQYF.

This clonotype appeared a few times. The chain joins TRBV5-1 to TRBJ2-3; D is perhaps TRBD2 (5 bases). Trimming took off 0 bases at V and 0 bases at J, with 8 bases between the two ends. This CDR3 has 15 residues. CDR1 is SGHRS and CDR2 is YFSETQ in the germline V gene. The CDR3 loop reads CASSLERGSTDTQYF. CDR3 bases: TGCGCCAGCAGCTTGGAACGGGGAAGCACAGATACGCAGTATTTT.